This T cell receptor (beta chain) emerged from a study of blood T cell repertoires in COVID-19. Trimming removed 0 bases from V and 7 bases from J; junction bases left unmatched: 11. The germline CDR1 and CDR2 sequences are SGHDT and YYEEEE. The CDR3 sequence is 19 residues long. The data were produced by immunoSEQ multiplex PCR, yet TCRdb's version contains in-frame clones alone and is incomplete. Of roughly 190,000 clones in the sample, 84% were seen once. The sequence derives from a woman in her twenties or thirties who had been exposed to COVID-19. The genes are TRBV5-6 and TRBJ1-6; 12 nucleotides agree with TRBD1. Specimen: PBMCs or T cells enriched from blood (not recorded which). In DNA, the CDR3 is TGTGCCAGCAGCTTGGGATTAGGCGGGACAGGGGGCTGGAATTCACCCCTCCACTTT. This encodes CASSLGLGGTGGWNSPLHF.